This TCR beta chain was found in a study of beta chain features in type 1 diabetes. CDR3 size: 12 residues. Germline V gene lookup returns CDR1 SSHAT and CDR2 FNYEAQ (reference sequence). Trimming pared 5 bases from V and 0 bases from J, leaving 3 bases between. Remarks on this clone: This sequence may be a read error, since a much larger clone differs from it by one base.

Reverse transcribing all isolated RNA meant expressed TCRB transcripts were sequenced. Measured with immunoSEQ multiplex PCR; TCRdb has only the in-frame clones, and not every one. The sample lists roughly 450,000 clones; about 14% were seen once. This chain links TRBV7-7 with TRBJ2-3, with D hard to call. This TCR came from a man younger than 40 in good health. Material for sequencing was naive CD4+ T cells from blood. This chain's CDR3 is CASSPSTDTQYF. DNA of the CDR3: TGTGCCAGCAGCCCTAGCACAGATACGCAGTATTTT.